The clone carrying this T cell receptor beta chain turned up a few times. Its antigen is not known. This sample is drawn from a study of shared clonotypes between healthy human individuals. It was across several immunoSEQ plates that each subset's genomic DNA was evenly split. Study processing details: Because ImmunoSEQ provided only junction sequences with no quality scores, the filtering differed. Only in-frame clones appear in the TCRdb table, and some are missing; sequencing was by immunoSEQ multiplex PCR. The DNA was the basis for D and trimming; V, J and clone size are from that table. The table shows about 520,000 clones, with 95% to 97% occurring only once. Healthy HIV-negative adults without recent acute infections or vaccinations served as donors. Study-level points and caveats: Limited genetic and exposure-history diversity came from having few donors.

Sequencing was performed on naive CD4+ T cells sorted from blood. Documented subset: CD45RA+ positively selected. The clonotype originates from a woman aged 30 to 39 in good health.

DNA for the CDR3: TGCGCCAGCAGCTTGGGGACACTATACACCGGGGAGCTGTTTTTT. It translates to CASSLGTLYTGELFF. V usage is TRBV5-1 and J usage is TRBJ2-2, with D possibly being TRBD1 (5 bases). Trimming cost V 0 bases and J 3 bases, with 9 bases left between them. Germline V gene sequence: CDR1 SGHRS, CDR2 YFSETQ. The length of the CDR3 is 15 residues.